This T cell receptor (beta chain) emerged from a study of CD8 T cells in Susac syndrome. Random-hexamer reverse transcription was applied to roughly 0.5 to 1 ug RNA. The authors amplified TCR beta CDR3 across 54 Vbeta and 13 Jbeta using immunoSEQ multiplex PCR. Using its own MiXCR run on the immunoSEQ multiplex PCR reads, TCRdb lists one record per CDR3 protein. This sample yields about 110,000 distinct CDR3 sequences, of which 90% to 98% are seen a single time; more than 0.095% belongs to the top ten. J was trimmed by 1 base and V by 1 base; bases with no gene match: 5. This CDR3 contains 16 residues. Germline V gene sequence: CDR1 SGHTA, CDR2 FQGNSA.

Input material: CD4+ T cells from PBMCs. The rearrangement uses TRBV7-2 and TRBJ1-1; 8 bases fit TRBD1. The receptor's source is a human donor in good health. This CDR3 reads CASSLGTGFGNTEAFF. The CDR3 bases are TGTGCCAGCAGCTTAGGGACAGGGTTTGGGAACACTGAAGCTTTCTTT.